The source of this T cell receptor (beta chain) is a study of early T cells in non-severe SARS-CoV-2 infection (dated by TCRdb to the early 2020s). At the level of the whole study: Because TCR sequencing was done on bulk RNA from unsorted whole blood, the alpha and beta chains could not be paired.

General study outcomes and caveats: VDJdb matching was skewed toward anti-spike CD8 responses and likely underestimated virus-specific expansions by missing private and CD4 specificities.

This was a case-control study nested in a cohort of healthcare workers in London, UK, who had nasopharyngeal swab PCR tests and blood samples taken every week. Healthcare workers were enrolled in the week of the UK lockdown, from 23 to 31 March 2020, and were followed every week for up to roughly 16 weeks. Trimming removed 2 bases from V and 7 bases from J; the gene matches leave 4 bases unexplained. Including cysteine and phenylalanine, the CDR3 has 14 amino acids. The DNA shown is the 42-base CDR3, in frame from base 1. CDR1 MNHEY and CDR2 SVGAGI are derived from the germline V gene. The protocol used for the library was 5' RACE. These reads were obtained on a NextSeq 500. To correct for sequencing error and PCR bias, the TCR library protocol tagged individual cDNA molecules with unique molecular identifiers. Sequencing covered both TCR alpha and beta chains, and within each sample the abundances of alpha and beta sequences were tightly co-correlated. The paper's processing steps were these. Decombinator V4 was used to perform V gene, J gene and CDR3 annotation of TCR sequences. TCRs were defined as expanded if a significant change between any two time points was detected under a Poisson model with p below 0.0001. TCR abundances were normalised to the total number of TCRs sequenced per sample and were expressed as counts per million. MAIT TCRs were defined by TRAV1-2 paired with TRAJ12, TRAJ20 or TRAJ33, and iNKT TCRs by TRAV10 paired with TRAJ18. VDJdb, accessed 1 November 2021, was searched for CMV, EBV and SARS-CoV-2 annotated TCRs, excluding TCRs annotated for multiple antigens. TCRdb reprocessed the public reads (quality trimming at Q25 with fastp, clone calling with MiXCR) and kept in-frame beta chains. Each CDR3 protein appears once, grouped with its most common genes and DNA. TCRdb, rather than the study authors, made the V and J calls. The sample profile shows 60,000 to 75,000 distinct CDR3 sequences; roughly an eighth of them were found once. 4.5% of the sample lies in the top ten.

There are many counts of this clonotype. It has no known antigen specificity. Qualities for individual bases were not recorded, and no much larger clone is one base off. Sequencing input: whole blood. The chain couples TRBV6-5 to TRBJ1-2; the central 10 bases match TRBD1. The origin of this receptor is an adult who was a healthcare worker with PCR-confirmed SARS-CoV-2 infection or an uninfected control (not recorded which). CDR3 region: CASSYGRTGGGYTF. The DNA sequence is TGTGCCAGCAGTTACGGGAGGACAGGGGGTGGCTACACCTTC.